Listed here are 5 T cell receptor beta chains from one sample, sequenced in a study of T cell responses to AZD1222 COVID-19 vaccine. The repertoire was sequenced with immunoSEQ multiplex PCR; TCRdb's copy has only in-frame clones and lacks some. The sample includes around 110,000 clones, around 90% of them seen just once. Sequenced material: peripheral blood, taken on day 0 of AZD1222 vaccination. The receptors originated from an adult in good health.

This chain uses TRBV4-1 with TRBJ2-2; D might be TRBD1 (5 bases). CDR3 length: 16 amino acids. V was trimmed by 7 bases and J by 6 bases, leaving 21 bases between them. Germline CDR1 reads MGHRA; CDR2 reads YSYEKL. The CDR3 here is CASKHMGRQGAGELFF. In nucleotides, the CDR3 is TGCGCCAGCAAGCATATGGGCCGACAAGGGGCCGGGGAGCTGTTTTTT.

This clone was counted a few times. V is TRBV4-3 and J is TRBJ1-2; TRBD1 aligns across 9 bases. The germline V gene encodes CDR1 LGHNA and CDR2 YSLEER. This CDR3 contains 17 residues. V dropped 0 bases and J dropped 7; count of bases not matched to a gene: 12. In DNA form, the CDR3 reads TGCGCCAGCAGCCAAGATCGTCTGGGACAGGGTCACCCTGGCTACACCTTC. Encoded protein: CASSQDRLGQGHPGYTF.

The CDR3 protein is CASSLLQHGTEAFF. In nucleotides, the CDR3 is TGTGCCAGCAGTCTTCTACAGCATGGGACTGAAGCTTTCTTT. V usage is TRBV6-2 or TRBV6-3 and J usage is TRBJ1-1; D gene unclear. V was trimmed by 5 bases and J by 5 bases, leaving 15 bases between them. The germline CDR1 and CDR2 sequences are MNHEY and SVGEGT. CDR3 length: 14 amino acids.

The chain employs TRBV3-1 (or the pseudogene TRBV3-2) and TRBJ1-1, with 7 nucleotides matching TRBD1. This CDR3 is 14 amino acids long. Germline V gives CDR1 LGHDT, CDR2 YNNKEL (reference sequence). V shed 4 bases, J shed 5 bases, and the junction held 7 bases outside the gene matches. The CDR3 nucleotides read TGTGCCAGCAGCCCAGCAGGGGGTGCTACTGAAGCTTTCTTT. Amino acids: CASSPAGGATEAFF.

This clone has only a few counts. The CDR3, as DNA: TGTGCCAGCAGTTCCGGACTAGCGGACACCGGGGAGCTGTTTTTT. This sequence encodes CASSSGLADTGELFF. The rearrangement uses TRBV6-2 or TRBV6-3 and TRBJ2-2, with TRBD2 matching 10 bases. V shed 4 bases and J 3 bases; nucleotides not matched to a gene: 2. Germline CDR1 reads MNHEY; CDR2 reads SVGEGT. The CDR3 runs to 15 residues.